This T cell receptor beta chain was identified in a study of T cell repertoires in cytomegalovirus infection. Study-wide background: The study used recently identified HLA-C-restricted and well-studied HLA-B-restricted CMV epitopes. Shared public TCR beta signatures pointed to both CMV infection and a matching HLA type. Study conclusions and caveats: CMV carriers with the relevant HLA were identified by cumulative public TCR beta family frequency. CMV-specific TCR beta clonotypes restricted by HLA-C were the ones dominating the ex vivo response.

From the reads, TCRdb called clonotypes with MiXCR, one entry per CDR3 protein. The sample carries roughly 800,000 distinct CDR3 sequences, 25% to 30% recorded once. Many counts were recorded for this clonotype. The antigen is not known. The CDR3 covers 15 residues. V gave up 2 bases and J gave up 6 bases, with 14 bases separating them. Germline CDR1 MGHRA, CDR2 YSYEKL. Here the sequenced sample was cultured CD8+ T cells from PBMCs, taken from culture after CMV antigen stimulation. The chain uses TRBV4-1 and TRBJ1-5, with D perhaps matching TRBD1 (6 bases). This sequence was found in a human donor in good health (CMV status not recorded). Some clones in this sample may be carry-over from other donors' samples. The CDR3 region is CASSQPDRTFQPQHF. CDR3 DNA sequence: TGCGCCAGCAGCCAACCCGACAGGACGTTTCAGCCCCAGCATTTT.